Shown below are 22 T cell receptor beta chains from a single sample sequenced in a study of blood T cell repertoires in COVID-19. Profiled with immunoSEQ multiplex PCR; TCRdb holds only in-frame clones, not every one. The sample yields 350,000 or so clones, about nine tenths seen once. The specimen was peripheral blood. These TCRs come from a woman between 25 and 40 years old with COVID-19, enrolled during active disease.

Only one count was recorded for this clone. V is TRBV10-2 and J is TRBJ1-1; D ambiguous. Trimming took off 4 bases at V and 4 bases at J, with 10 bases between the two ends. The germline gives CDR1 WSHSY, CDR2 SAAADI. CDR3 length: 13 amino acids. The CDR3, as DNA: TGCGCCAGCAGTGTAGGAACGGGCACTGAAGCTTTCTTT. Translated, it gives CASSVGTGTEAFF.

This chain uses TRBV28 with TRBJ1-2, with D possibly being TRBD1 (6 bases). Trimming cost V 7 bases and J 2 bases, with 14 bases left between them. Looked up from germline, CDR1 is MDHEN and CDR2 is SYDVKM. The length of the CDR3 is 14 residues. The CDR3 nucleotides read TGTGCCAGCACCCTCTCCGGGACAAACTATGGCTACACCTTC. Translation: CASTLSGTNYGYTF.

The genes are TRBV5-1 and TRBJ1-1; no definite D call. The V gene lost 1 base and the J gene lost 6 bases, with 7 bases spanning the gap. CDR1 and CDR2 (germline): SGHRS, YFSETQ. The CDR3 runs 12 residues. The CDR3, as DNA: TGCGCCAGCAGCTTGTCCCAGTCTGAAGCTTTCTTT. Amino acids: CASSLSQSEAFF. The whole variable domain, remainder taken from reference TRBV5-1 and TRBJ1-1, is KAGVTQTPRYLIKTRGQQVTLSCSPISGHRSVSWYQQTPGQGLQFLFEYFSETQRNKGNFPGRFSGRQFSNSRSEMNVSTLELGDSALYLCASSLSQSEAFFGQGTRLTVV.

DNA for the CDR3: TGTGCCAGCAGCTCAGTGTACAGTAGCGTCTACGAGCAGTACTTC. Translating gives CASSSVYSSVYEQYF. This chain joins TRBV11-3 and TRBJ2-7, with D possibly being TRBD2 (5 bases). Looked up from germline, CDR1 is SGHNT and CDR2 is YENEEA. CDR3 size: 15 residues. The V end lost 4 bases, the J end lost 3 bases, and 16 bases lay between the germline ends.

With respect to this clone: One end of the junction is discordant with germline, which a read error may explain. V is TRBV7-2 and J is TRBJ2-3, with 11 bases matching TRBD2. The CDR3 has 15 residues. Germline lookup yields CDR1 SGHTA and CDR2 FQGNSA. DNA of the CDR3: TGTGCCAGCAGCGTAGCGGGGGGGCGCGCAGATACGCAGTATTTT. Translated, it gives CASSVAGGRADTQYF.

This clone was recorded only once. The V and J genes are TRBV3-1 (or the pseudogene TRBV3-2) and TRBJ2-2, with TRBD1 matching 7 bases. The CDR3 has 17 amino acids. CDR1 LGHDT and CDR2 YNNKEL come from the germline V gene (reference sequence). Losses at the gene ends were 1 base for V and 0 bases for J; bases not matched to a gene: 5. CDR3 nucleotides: TGTGCCAGCAGCCAAGTCGGCCAGGGGGCGAACACCGGGGAGCTGTTTTTT. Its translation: CASSQVGQGANTGELFF.

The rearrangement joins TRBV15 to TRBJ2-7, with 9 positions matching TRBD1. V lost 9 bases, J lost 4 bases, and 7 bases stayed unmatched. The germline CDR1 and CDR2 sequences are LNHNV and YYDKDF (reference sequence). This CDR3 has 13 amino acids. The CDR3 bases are TGTGCCACTTCTACGACAGGGGGGTACGAGCAGTACTTC. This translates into CATSTTGGYEQYF.

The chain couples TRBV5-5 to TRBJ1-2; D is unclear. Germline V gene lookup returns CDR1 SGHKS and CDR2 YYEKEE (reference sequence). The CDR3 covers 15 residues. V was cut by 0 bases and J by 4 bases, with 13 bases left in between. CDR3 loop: CASSLADLSGYGYTF. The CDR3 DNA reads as TGTGCCAGCAGCTTGGCGGATCTCTCGGGCTATGGCTACACCTTC. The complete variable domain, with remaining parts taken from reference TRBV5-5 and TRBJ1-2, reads DAGVTQSPTHLIKTRGQQVTLRCSPISGHKSVSWYQQVLGQGPQFIFQYYEKEERGRGNFPDRFSARQFPNYSSELNVNALLLGDSALYLCASSLADLSGYGYTFGSGTRLTVV.

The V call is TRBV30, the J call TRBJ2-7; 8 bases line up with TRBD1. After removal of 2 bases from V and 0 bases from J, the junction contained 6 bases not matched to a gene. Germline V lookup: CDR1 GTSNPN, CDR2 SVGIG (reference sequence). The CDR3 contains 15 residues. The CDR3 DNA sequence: TGTGCCTGGAGTCCAGGGGGCGCAGACTCCTACGAGCAGTACTTC. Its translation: CAWSPGGADSYEQYF.

CDR3 sequence (DNA): TGTGCCAGCAGTGATAGGCAGGGGAGCTCACCCCTCCACTTT. Translating it yields CASSDRQGSSPLHF. The chain uses TRBV6-1 and TRBJ1-6; perhaps TRBD1 as D (6 bases). The CDR3 consists of 14 residues. Germline V gene data show CDR1 as MNHNS and CDR2 as SASEGT. Trimming stripped 3 bases from V and 10 bases from J, with 13 bases between.

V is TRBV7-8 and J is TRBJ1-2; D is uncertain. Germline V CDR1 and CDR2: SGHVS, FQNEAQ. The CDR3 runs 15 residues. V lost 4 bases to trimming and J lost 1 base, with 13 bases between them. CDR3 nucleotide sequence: TGTGCCAGCAGCTCCACGGTTACGAGTAACTATGGCTACACCTTC. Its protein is CASSSTVTSNYGYTF.

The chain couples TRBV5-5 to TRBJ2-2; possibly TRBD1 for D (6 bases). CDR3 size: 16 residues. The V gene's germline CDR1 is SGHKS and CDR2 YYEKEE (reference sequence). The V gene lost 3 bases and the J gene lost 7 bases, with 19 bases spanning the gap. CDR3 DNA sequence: TGTGCCAGCAGCTCAGTGCCGTACAGGGAAATCGGGGAGCTGTTTTTT. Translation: CASSSVPYREIGELFF. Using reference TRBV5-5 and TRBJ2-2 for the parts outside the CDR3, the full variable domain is DAGVTQSPTHLIKTRGQQVTLRCSPISGHKSVSWYQQVLGQGPQFIFQYYEKEERGRGNFPDRFSARQFPNYSSELNVNALLLGDSALYLCASSSVPYREIGELFFGEGSRLTVL.

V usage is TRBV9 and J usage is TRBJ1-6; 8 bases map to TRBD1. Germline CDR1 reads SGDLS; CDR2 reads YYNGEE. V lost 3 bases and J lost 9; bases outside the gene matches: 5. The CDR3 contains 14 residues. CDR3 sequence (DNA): TGTGCCAGCAGCGGCGACAGGGGAGCTTCACCCCTCCACTTT. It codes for CASSGDRGASPLHF.

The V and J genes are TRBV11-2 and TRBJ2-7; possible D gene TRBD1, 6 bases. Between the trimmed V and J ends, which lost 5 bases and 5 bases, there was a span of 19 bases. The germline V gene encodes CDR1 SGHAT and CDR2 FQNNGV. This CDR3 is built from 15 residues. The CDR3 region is CASSNGNWGHNEQYF. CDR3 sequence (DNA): TGTGCCAGCAGCAATGGGAACTGGGGACACAACGAGCAGTACTTC.

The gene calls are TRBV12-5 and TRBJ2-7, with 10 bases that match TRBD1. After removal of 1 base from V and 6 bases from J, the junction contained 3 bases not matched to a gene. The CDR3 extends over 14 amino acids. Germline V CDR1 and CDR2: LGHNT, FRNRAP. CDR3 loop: CASGLDGTGVEQYF. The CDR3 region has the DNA TGTGCTAGTGGTTTGGACGGGACAGGGGTCGAGCAGTACTTC. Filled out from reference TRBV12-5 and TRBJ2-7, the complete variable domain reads DARVTQTPRHKVTEMGQEVTMRCQPILGHNTVFWYRQTMMQGLELLAYFRNRAPLDDSGMPKDRFSAEMPDATLATLKIQPSEPRDSAVYFCASGLDGTGVEQYFGPGTRLTVT.

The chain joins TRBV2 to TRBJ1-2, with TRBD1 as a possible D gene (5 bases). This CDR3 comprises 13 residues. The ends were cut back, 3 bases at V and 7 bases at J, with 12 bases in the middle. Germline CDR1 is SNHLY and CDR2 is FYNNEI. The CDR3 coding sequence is TGTGCCAGCAGTGACCAGGGTTTCGGTGGCTACACCTTC. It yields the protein CASSDQGFGGYTF.

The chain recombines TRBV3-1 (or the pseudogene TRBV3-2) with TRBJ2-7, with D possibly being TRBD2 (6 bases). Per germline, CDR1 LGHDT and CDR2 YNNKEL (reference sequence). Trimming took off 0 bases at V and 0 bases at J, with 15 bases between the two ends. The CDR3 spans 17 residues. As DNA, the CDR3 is TGTGCCAGCAGCCAAGACAGTGGGGACGGGAGCTCCTACGAGCAGTACGTC. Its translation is CASSQDSGDGSSYEQYV.

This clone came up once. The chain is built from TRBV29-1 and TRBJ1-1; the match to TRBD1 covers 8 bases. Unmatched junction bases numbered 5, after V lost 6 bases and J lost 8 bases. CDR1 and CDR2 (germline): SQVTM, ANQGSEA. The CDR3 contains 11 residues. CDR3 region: CSVYDRGEAFF. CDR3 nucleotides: TGCAGCGTGTATGACAGGGGCGAAGCTTTCTTT.

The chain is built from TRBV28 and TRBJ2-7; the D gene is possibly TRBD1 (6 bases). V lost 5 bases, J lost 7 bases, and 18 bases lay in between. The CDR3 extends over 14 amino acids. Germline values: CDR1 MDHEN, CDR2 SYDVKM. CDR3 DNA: TGTGCCAGCAGTCAGGTGGTGGGGGCGCGAGAGCAGTACGTC. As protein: CASSQVVGAREQYV.

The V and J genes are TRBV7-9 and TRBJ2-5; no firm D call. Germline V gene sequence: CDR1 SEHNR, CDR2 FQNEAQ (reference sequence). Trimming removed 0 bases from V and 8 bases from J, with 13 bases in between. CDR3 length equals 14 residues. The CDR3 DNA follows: TGTGCCAGCAGCTTAGCTGCCCGGCGGCAAACCCAGTACTTC. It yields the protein CASSLAARRQTQYF.

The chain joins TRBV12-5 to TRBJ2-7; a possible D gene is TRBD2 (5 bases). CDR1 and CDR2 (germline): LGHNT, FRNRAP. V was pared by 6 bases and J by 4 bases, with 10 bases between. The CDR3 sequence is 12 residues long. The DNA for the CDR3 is TGTGCTAGTGGCACCGGGGAATACGAGCAGTACTTC. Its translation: CASGTGEYEQYF.

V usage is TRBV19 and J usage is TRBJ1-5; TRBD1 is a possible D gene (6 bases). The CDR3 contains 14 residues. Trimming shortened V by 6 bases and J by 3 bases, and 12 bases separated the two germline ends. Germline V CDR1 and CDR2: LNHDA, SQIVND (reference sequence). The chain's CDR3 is CASRSQGFNQPQHF. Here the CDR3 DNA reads TGTGCCAGTAGAAGTCAGGGGTTCAATCAGCCCCAGCATTTT.